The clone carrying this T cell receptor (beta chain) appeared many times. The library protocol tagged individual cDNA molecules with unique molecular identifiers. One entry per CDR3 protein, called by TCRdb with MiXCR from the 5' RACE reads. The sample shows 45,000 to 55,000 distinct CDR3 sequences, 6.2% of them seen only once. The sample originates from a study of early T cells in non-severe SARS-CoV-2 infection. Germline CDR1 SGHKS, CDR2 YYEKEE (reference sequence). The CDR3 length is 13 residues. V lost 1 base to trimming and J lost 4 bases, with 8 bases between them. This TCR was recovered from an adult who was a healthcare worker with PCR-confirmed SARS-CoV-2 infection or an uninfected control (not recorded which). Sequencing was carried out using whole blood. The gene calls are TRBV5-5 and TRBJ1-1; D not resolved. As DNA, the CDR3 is TGTGCCAGCAGCTTGACCTCGTCCACTGAAGCTTTCTTT. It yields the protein CASSLTSSTEAFF.